These T cell receptor beta chains were read from a single sample in a study of control samples from healthy donors and cancer patients. This table comes from immunoSEQ multiplex PCR, and its TCRdb copy is limited to in-frame clones, with some not included. The sample lists under 140,000 clones, roughly 88% occurring once. Sequenced sample: PBMCs. The receptor set was obtained from a woman aged 60-70 years with lung cancer. The CDR3 runs from the conserved cysteine through the conserved F or W. Expanded clones are given a class, and other clones once, few, many or no size at all.

size: -; V: TRBV4-1; CDR3: CASSQDPRVRGLAGNTIYF
size: -; V: TRBV29-1; CDR3: CSVVGAGGGETQYF
size: -; V: TRBV15; CDR3: CATSRERGLAGGGEQFF
size: once; V: TRBV9; CDR3: CASSANAGTSGYNEQFF
size: -; V: TRBV3-1/TRBV3-2; CDR3: CASSQDLGRGHNYGYTF
size: -; V: TRBV6-2/TRBV6-3; CDR3: CASSYRQGASNQPQHF
size: -; V: TRBV7-9; CDR3: CASSLGGARGKTEAFF
size: -; V: TRBV21-1; CDR3: CASTHNRDRGRWGYTF
size: -; V: TRBV7-2; CDR3: CASSPPLGQGLSYGYTF
size: -; V: TRBV28; CDR3: CAIEDMGLPYEQYF
size: -; V: TRBV12-3/TRBV12-4; CDR3: CASSSTGVYGYTF
size: -; V: TRBV6-5; CDR3: CASSYDGQNGYTF
size: -; V: TRBV5-1; CDR3: CASSLQGQETQYF
size: -; V: TRBV4-3; CDR3: CASSSGTAAETQYF
size: -; V: TRBV9; CDR3: CASSGGQRPVGETQYF
size: -; V: TRBV19; CDR3: CASSIGTGEGYTF
size: many; V: TRBV11-2; CDR3: CASSHARGKGYEQYF
size: once; V: TRBV2; CDR3: CASTSTGANVLTF